Below, 27 T cell receptor beta chains from the same sample are listed, as sequenced in a study of blood T cell repertoires in COVID-19. Only in-frame clones appear in the TCRdb table, and some are missing; sequencing was by immunoSEQ multiplex PCR. The sample holds 350,000 to 450,000 clones, around 87% seen once. Sequencing used peripheral blood. These receptors originate from a woman in her sixties with COVID-19, enrolled during active disease.

This chain uses TRBV4-1 with TRBJ2-3; TRBD2 matches 8 bases. The CDR3 has 16 amino acids. V shed 0 bases, J shed 6 bases, and the junction held 8 bases outside the gene matches. Germline CDR1 MGHRA, CDR2 YSYEKL. CDR3 sequence reads: CASSQDVERGLDTQYF. CDR3 DNA: TGCGCCAGCAGCCAAGATGTAGAGCGGGGGCTGGATACGCAGTATTTT.

This chain connects TRBV4-1 to TRBJ1-4; TRBD1 aligns across 11 bases. This CDR3 is 16 amino acids long. From germline, CDR1 is MGHRA and CDR2 YSYEKL. V shed 2 bases, J shed 7 bases, and the junction held 6 bases outside the gene matches. The CDR3 sequence is CASSQNPGTGGEKLFF. DNA of the CDR3: TGCGCCAGCAGCCAAAACCCCGGGACAGGGGGTGAAAAACTGTTTTTT.

This sequence joins TRBV19 and TRBJ2-5; D possibly corresponds to TRBD2 (7 bases). Germline V gene sequence: CDR1 LNHDA, CDR2 SQIVND (reference sequence). The CDR3 extends over 13 amino acids. Trimming took off 10 bases at V and 2 bases at J, with 14 bases between the two ends. Written as DNA, the CDR3 is TGTGCCACCTCAGGGAGGGGGCAAGAGACCCAGTACTTC. Encoded protein: CATSGRGQETQYF.

Here the CDR3 reads CASSYGTGGVEQYF. CDR3 in DNA: TGCGCCAGCAGCTACGGGACAGGGGGCGTCGAGCAGTACTTC. The rearrangement joins TRBV5-1 to TRBJ2-7; 12 bases are shared with TRBD1. The J segment lost 6 bases and the V segment lost 3 bases, leaving 4 bases of the junction unmatched. CDR3 length equals 14 residues. Germline assignment: CDR1 SGHRS and CDR2 YFSETQ.

This clone was observed a few times. This chain connects TRBV11-3 to TRBJ1-3; TRBD1 is a possible D gene (6 bases). The CDR3 runs 16 residues. The V and J ends lost 5 bases and 0 bases respectively, with 14 bases between them. Looked up from germline, CDR1 is SGHNT and CDR2 is YENEEA. The CDR3 coding sequence is TGTGCCAGCAGCCCCGGGGGGGGCTACTCTGGAAACACCATATATTTT. Protein sequence: CASSPGGGYSGNTIYF.

The chain carries TRBV19 and TRBJ2-7; 8 nucleotides agree with TRBD2. In germline, CDR1 is LNHDA, CDR2 SQIVND (reference sequence). Germline trimming cut 3 bases from V and 2 bases from J; bases unmatched to any gene: 9. This CDR3 is 16 amino acids long. The CDR3 sequence: CASSIGYGGGTYEQYF. CDR3 DNA: TGTGCCAGTAGTATTGGTTACGGCGGGGGGACCTACGAGCAGTACTTC.

The rearrangement joins TRBV20-1 to TRBJ1-2; D not resolved. V was pared by 0 bases and J by 8 bases, with 4 bases between. The CDR3 is 10 amino acids. Germline V gene sequence: CDR1 DFQATT, CDR2 SNEGSKA (reference sequence). CDR3 loop: CSARDQGYTF. CDR3 coding DNA: TGCAGTGCTAGAGATCAGGGCTACACCTTC.

J is TRBJ1-6 and V is TRBV5-1, with TRBD1 identical over 12 bases. Trimming cost V 4 bases and J 1 base; bases outside gene matches: 6. The V gene's germline CDR1 is SGHRS and CDR2 YFSETQ. The CDR3 runs to 18 residues. Here the CDR3 DNA reads TGCGCCAGCAGCGGGGGACAGGGGGCGCAATCCTATAATTCACCCCTCCACTTT. Its translation: CASSGGQGAQSYNSPLHF.

The CDR3 loop is CASSPGGAGGKDTQYF. As DNA, the CDR3 is TGCGCCAGCAGCCCGGGAGGGGCGGGGGGGAAGGATACGCAGTATTTT. V and J are TRBV4-1 and TRBJ2-3; the match to TRBD2 covers 9 bases. There are 16 residues in the CDR3. Germline values: CDR1 MGHRA, CDR2 YSYEKL. V lost 4 bases, J lost 6 bases, and 11 bases stayed unmatched.

This sequence joins TRBV3-1 (or the pseudogene TRBV3-2) and TRBJ2-1, with TRBD2 identical over 9 bases. The ends lost 4 bases at V and 2 bases at J; junction bases unmatched: 6. The CDR3 is 16 residues long. Germline V CDR1 and CDR2: LGHDT, YNNKEL (reference sequence). The CDR3 DNA sequence: TGTGCCAGCAGCCGAGCGCGGGGGGGCCCCTACAATGAGCAGTTCTTC. This encodes CASSRARGGPYNEQFF.

The sample holds one count of this clone. V and J are TRBV28 and TRBJ1-3; D not resolved. The CDR3 is made up of 13 amino acids. The ends were cut back, 5 bases at V and 2 bases at J, with 7 bases in the middle. Germline assignment: CDR1 MDHEN and CDR2 SYDVKM. The CDR3 reads CASSQNTGNTIYF. The CDR3 DNA reads as TGTGCCAGCAGTCAGAACACTGGAAACACCATATATTTT.

This chain connects TRBV18 to TRBJ2-3; maybe TRBD2 (5 bases). From germline, CDR1 is KGHSH and CDR2 LQKENI. Between the trimmed V and J ends, which lost 4 bases and 8 bases, there was a span of 22 bases. The CDR3 has 16 residues. For the CDR3, the DNA is TGTGCCAGCTCACGACTACCGGACGGACCTGAGGTTACGCAGTATTTT. Amino acids: CASSRLPDGPEVTQYF.

The chain combines TRBV29-1 with TRBJ2-2, with D possibly matching TRBD1 (6 bases). CDR3 size: 13 residues. V dropped 6 bases and J dropped 6 bases, with 14 bases sitting between them. From germline, CDR1 is SQVTM and CDR2 ANQGSEA. The CDR3 region has the DNA TGCAGCGTGCGAGACCGGACAGCCGGGGAGCTGTTTTTT. Residues: CSVRDRTAGELFF.

The rearrangement joins TRBV9 to TRBJ1-1, with 11 bases aligning to TRBD1. V lost 3 bases, J lost 4 bases, and 8 bases stayed unmatched. Germline V gene data show CDR1 as SGDLS and CDR2 as YYNGEE. The CDR3 spans 16 residues. CDR3 DNA: TGTGCCAGCAGCGCCGGACAGGGGGCTCGGGGCACTGAAGCTTTCTTT. It encodes CASSAGQGARGTEAFF. Drawing the rest from reference TRBV9 and TRBJ1-1, the complete variable domain is DSGVTQTPKHLITATGQRVTLRCSPRSGDLSVYWYQQSLDQGLQFLIQYYNGEERAKGNILERFSAQQFPDLHSELNLSSLELGDSALYFCASSAGQGARGTEAFFGQGTRLTVV.

V usage is TRBV11-2 and J usage is TRBJ2-3, with D possibly TRBD2 on 6 matching bases. Germline CDR1 is SGHAT and CDR2 is FQNNGV. The CDR3 totals 14 residues. The V gene lost 5 bases and the J gene lost 4 bases, with 13 bases spanning the gap. The CDR3 sequence is CASSRGGVSDTQYF. Here the CDR3 DNA reads TGTGCCAGCAGCCGGGGCGGGGTCTCAGATACGCAGTATTTT. Based on the CDR3 plus reference TRBV11-2 and TRBJ2-3, the full variable domain is EAGVAQSPRYKIIEKRQSVAFWCNPISGHATLYWYQQILGQGPKLLIQFQNNGVVDDSQLPKDRFSAERLKGVDSTLKIQPAKLEDSAVYLCASSRGGVSDTQYFGPGTRLTVL.

V usage is TRBV28 and J usage is TRBJ1-3; 8 nucleotides align to TRBD1. Germline V gene lookup returns CDR1 MDHEN and CDR2 SYDVKM. The V and J ends lost 3 bases and 0 bases, in that order; junction bases with no gene match: 4. CDR3 length: 16 amino acids. CDR3 sequence: CASSFQGASSGNTIYF. CDR3 DNA: TGTGCCAGCAGTTTCCAGGGGGCGAGCTCTGGAAACACCATATATTTT.

This clone was detected a few times. This chain joins TRBV3-1 (or the pseudogene TRBV3-2) and TRBJ2-7; 12 nucleotides match TRBD2. The CDR3 spans 16 residues. Germline V gives CDR1 LGHDT, CDR2 YNNKEL (reference sequence). V lost 4 bases to trimming and J lost 1 base; unmatched junction nucleotides: 5. Here the CDR3 DNA reads TGTGCCAGCAGCCGAGAACTAGCGGGGGGATCCTACGAGCAGTACTTC. Translation: CASSRELAGGSYEQYF.

CDR3 in DNA: TGTGCCAGCAGCTTCAACCCGACAGCGAACACTGAAGCTTTCTTT. This encodes CASSFNPTANTEAFF. The chain joins TRBV11-2 to TRBJ1-1, with a possible D match to TRBD1 (5 bases). CDR1 and CDR2 from the germline V gene are SGHAT and FQNNGV. This CDR3 contains 15 residues. V was clipped by 3 bases and J by 1 base, with 12 bases between them.

The V and J genes are TRBV6-6 and TRBJ1-6; perhaps TRBD1 as D (5 bases). The CDR3 consists of 16 residues. Germline V lookup: CDR1 MNHNY, CDR2 SVGAGI (reference sequence). The V and J ends lost 6 bases and 3 bases respectively, with 15 bases between them. The CDR3 region is CASRLQGLLYNSPLHF. CDR3 in DNA: TGTGCCAGCAGGCTTCAGGGACTCCTCTATAATTCACCCCTCCACTTT.

This sequence joins TRBV4-1 and TRBJ2-3, with 11 bases aligning to TRBD2. V lost 4 bases to trimming and J lost 2 bases; unmatched junction nucleotides: 11. CDR1 is MGHRA, CDR2 YSYEKL, per germline. The CDR3 sequence is 18 residues long. The CDR3 loop is CASSPSPTSGGPTDTQYF. The CDR3 nucleotides read TGCGCCAGCAGCCCGTCCCCCACTAGCGGGGGCCCCACAGATACGCAGTATTTT.

The chain employs TRBV10-3 and TRBJ1-4; 9 bases align to TRBD1. The trim removed 3 bases at V and 3 bases at J, leaving 2 bases unmatched. Germline CDR1 ENHRY, CDR2 SYGVKD. The CDR3 length is 15 residues. Here the CDR3 reads CAISEQGAPNEKLFF. The CDR3 DNA reads as TGTGCCATCAGTGAACAGGGGGCCCCTAATGAAAAACTGTTTTTT.

The chain is built from TRBV25-1 and TRBJ2-7; TRBD1 matches at 9 bases. Germline-derived CDR1 and CDR2 are MGHDK and SYGVNS. V lost 1 base, J lost 4 bases, and 5 bases stayed unmatched. The CDR3 runs 15 residues. The CDR3 sequence is CASSESGTGQYEQYF. The CDR3 nucleotides are TGTGCCAGCAGTGAATCCGGGACAGGGCAATACGAGCAGTACTTC.

The rearrangement links TRBV18 to TRBJ2-3, with D possibly TRBD1 on 5 matching bases. Germline CDR1 reads KGHSH; CDR2 reads LQKENI. This CDR3 contains 18 residues. Trimming pared 3 bases from V and 1 base from J, leaving 20 bases between. The CDR3 DNA sequence: TGTGCCAGCTCACCGGGGCAGCCTTCCCTTAAGCGCACAGATACGCAGTATTTT. Translating gives CASSPGQPSLKRTDTQYF.

Comments on this clone: Other DNA sequences in this sample translate to the same CDR3. J is TRBJ1-1 and V is TRBV18, with 8 positions matching TRBD1. The CDR3 is made up of 14 amino acids. The germline gives CDR1 KGHSH, CDR2 LQKENI. The V gene end was trimmed by 3 bases and the J gene end by 3 bases; junction bases not matched to a gene: 3. The CDR3 is CASSPLGQDTEAFF. CDR3 nucleotides: TGTGCCAGCTCACCCTTGGGACAGGACACTGAAGCTTTCTTT.

This chain links TRBV4-1 with TRBJ1-2; the D gene is possibly TRBD1 (5 bases). The CDR3 sequence is 14 residues long. The V and J ends lost 5 bases and 5 bases respectively, with 15 bases between them. CDR1 and CDR2 from the germline V gene are MGHRA and YSYEKL. The CDR3 nucleotides are TGCGCCAGCAGCGGACCGGGACGGGGGTATGGCTACACCTTC. Protein sequence: CASSGPGRGYGYTF.

V and J are TRBV5-6 and TRBJ2-7; TRBD1 is a possible D gene (5 bases). Germline V gives CDR1 SGHDT, CDR2 YYEEEE. The CDR3 consists of 12 residues. Trimming shortened V by 5 bases and J by 6 bases, and 12 bases separated the two germline ends. The CDR3 DNA sequence: TGTGCCAGCAGTCTCACAGGTCTCGAGCAGTACTTC. This encodes CASSLTGLEQYF.

V gene TRBV27 combines with J gene TRBJ1-3, with a tentative D call TRBD1 (5 bases). The CDR3 consists of 15 residues. The germline V and J ends were trimmed by 4 bases and 5 bases, with 15 bases remaining between them. CDR1 is MNHEY and CDR2 is SMNVEV in the germline V gene (reference sequence). The CDR3 DNA reads TGTGCCAGCAGTTCTATAGCGGCGGGGCGAAACACCATATATTTT. Amino acids: CASSSIAAGRNTIYF.